This is a list of T cell receptor beta chains from one sample in a study of persistence of HIV-infected CD4 T cells. Using immunoSEQ multiplex PCR, the repertoire was profiled, and TCRdb retains in-frame clones only, with some absent. Found here are some 41,000 clones, over 80% of them singletons; the top ten hold under 1.5%. Their antigen targets remain unknown. Sequencing was performed on CD4+ T cells sorted from PBMCs after approximately 20-hour stimulation, taken from a patient who received antiretroviral therapy. The source of these receptors is an adult man with HIV who was CMV-seropositive. Each CDR3 is given with its conserved first and last residue. Fields, in order: V gene, clone size, CDR3 length, J gene, D gene, CDR3 DNA, CDR3 protein. D genes are given only for firm matches. Not every row has a clone size; where given, it reads once, few, many or a size class.

>TRBV12-3/TRBV12-4|few|13|TRBJ1-2|-
TGTGCCAGCACCAGTGGGACCGTCTATGGCTACACCTTC
CASTSGTVYGYTF
>TRBV6-1|-|14|TRBJ1-1|TRBD1
TGTGCCAGCAGTGAACGACAGGGAAACCTGGAGGCTTTCTTT
CASSERQGNLEAFF
>TRBV6-1|once|15|TRBJ1-4|-
TGTGCCAGCAGTGAAGGCAGAGGGGGTCGAGAAAAACTGTTTTTT
CASSEGRGGREKLFF
>TRBV7-8|-|16|TRBJ2-1|-
TGTGCCAGCAGCTTAGCGGGGGGAACCTCCTACAATGAGCAGTTCTTC
CASSLAGGTSYNEQFF
>TRBV10-3|-|16|TRBJ2-3|-
TGTGCCACTCACCATGGAGGGGGGAGAAGCACAGATACGCAGTATTTT
CATHHGGGRSTDTQYF
>TRBV27|-|14|TRBJ1-5|-
TGTGCCAGCAGTCCACAGTATAGCAATCAGCCCCAGCATTTT
CASSPQYSNQPQHF
>TRBV7-8|once|12|TRBJ1-6|-
TGTGCCAGCAGCAGAGGGCTTTCACCCCTCCACTTT
CASSRGLSPLHF
>TRBV6-2/TRBV6-3|-|14|TRBJ1-2|-
TGTGCCAGCAGTTACAGGGGAGTAACGAATGGCTACACCTTC
CASSYRGVTNGYTF
>TRBV2|once|14|TRBJ1-5|TRBD1
TGTGCCAGCAGACCACAGGGGATGAATCAGCCCCAGCATTTT
CASRPQGMNQPQHF
>TRBV27|-|16|TRBJ2-7|-
TGTGCCAGCAGTTCCCGGGGGCGTAGTAAGGCCTACGAGCAGTACTTC
CASSSRGRSKAYEQYF
>TRBV5-6|once|15|TRBJ1-3|-
TGTGCCAGCAGTTTGGATCCGTCTCTTGGAAACACCATATATTTT
CASSLDPSLGNTIYF
>TRBV2|-|13|TRBJ2-1|-
TGTGCCAGCGGGTCCCGGAGGGTAAATGAGCAGTTCTTC
CASGSRRVNEQFF
>TRBV10-3|-|12|TRBJ1-5|-
TGTGCCATCAGTGGAACAAGTCAGCCCCAGCATTTT
CAISGTSQPQHF
>TRBV16|few|15|TRBJ1-2|-
TGTGCCAGCAGCCAAAAAAAGGACGGATACTATGGCTACACCTTC
CASSQKKDGYYGYTF
>TRBV5-1|-|15|TRBJ2-7|TRBD2
TGCGCCAGCAGAGAGGGACTAGCGGGAGCCGATGAGCAGTACTTC
CASREGLAGADEQYF
>TRBV5-8|-|16|TRBJ2-6|-
TGTGCCAGCACCCTTCGGTCGAGCTCTGGGGCCAACGTCCTGACTTTC
CASTLRSSSGANVLTF
>TRBV6-1|-|12|TRBJ1-1|-
TGTGCCAGCAGCGAAGACAGAAGTGAAGCTTTCTTT
CASSEDRSEAFF
>TRBV5-1|once|13|TRBJ2-7|-
TGCGCCAGCAGCTCTGGTTCCTTCGGCGAGCAGTACTTC
CASSSGSFGEQYF
>TRBV5-6|-|15|TRBJ1-2|TRBD1
TGTGCCAGCATCGGGGTGGAACAGGGGGCTAATGGCTACACCTTC
CASIGVEQGANGYTF
>TRBV19|few|16|TRBJ1-2|-
TGTGCCAGTAGTATACCCGGGGCCCGCTCCAGTCTTGGCTACACCTTC
CASSIPGARSSLGYTF
>TRBV19|-|18|TRBJ1-5|-
TGTGCCAGTACCCTGCTCAGGGGCGTTGGGTTGGGCAATCAGCCCCAGCATTTT
CASTLLRGVGLGNQPQHF
>TRBV28|few|15|TRBJ1-4|-
TGTGCCAGCAGAACCTCAAGCGGACATAATGAAAAACTGTTTTTT
CASRTSSGHNEKLFF
>TRBV14|-|14|TRBJ2-3|-
TGTGCCAGCAGCCACCCGGGCAGCACAGATACGCAGTATTTT
CASSHPGSTDTQYF
>TRBV5-4|-|19|TRBJ2-3|-
TGTGCCAGCAGCTTGGCCGGGCGCAGAGCCACTTCGGGCACAGATACGCAGTATTTT
CASSLAGRRATSGTDTQYF
>TRBV30|-|10|TRBJ1-1|-
TGTGCCTGGAGTGTAGAGAGGGTTGTCTTT
CAWSVERVVF
>TRBV3-1/TRBV3-2|-|13|TRBJ1-4|TRBD1
TGTGCCAGCAGACAGGGGGGGAATGAAAAACTGTTTTTT
CASRQGGNEKLFF
>TRBV19|-|16|TRBJ2-1|TRBD2
TGTGCCAGTAACCCAACGACTAGCGGGACTTACAATGAGCAGTTCTTC
CASNPTTSGTYNEQFF
>TRBV3-1/TRBV3-2|-|14|TRBJ2-1|-
TGTGCCAGCAGCCAAGCAAGGGGAAGCAGCGAGCAGTTCTTC
CASSQARGSSEQFF
>TRBV28|-|15|TRBJ2-1|TRBD2
TGTGCCAGCAGCACCGGGACTAGCGGGAGAGGTGAGCAGTTCTTC
CASSTGTSGRGEQFF
>TRBV12-3/TRBV12-4|once|12|TRBJ1-2|-
TGTGCCAGCAGTTTGGGACCCTGGGGCTACACCTTC
CASSLGPWGYTF
>TRBV4-3|-|13|TRBJ2-1|-
TGCGCCAGCAGCCAAGACAGGGGCTATGAGCAGTTCTTC
CASSQDRGYEQFF
>TRBV5-6|-|11|TRBJ2-3|-
TGTGCCAGCAGCTGGGGAGATACGCAGTATTTT
CASSWGDTQYF
>TRBV27|-|17|TRBJ2-7|-
TGTGCCAGCAGTTTATCTCCTGGGGGCGGTAGCTCCTACGAGCAGTACTTC
CASSLSPGGGSSYEQYF
>TRBV6-1|-|14|TRBJ2-7|TRBD1
TGTGCCAGCAGTCGTTACAGGGGACCCTACGAGCAGTACTTC
CASSRYRGPYEQYF
>TRBV15|-|16|TRBJ1-5|-
TGTGCCACCAGCAGGGGGGCGGACAGCCCAAATCAGCCCCAGCATTTT
CATSRGADSPNQPQHF
>TRBV3-1/TRBV3-2|-|14|TRBJ1-2|-
TGTGCCAGCACCCGACAGTTGACCGCCTATGGCTACACCTTC
CASTRQLTAYGYTF
>TRBV6-6|-|13|TRBJ2-2|-
TGTGCCAGCAGGGTCCTCTCCCCCGGGGAGCTGTTTTTT
CASRVLSPGELFF
>TRBV10-3|few|14|TRBJ2-2|TRBD2
TGTGCCACCCGCGGGGGGGCGAACACCGGGGAGCTGTTTTTT
CATRGGANTGELFF
>TRBV5-5|-|16|TRBJ2-1|TRBD2
TGTGCCAGCAGCTCCCCGGGACTAGCGGGTAAGGTTGAGCAGTTCTTC
CASSSPGLAGKVEQFF
>TRBV18|-|11|TRBJ1-6|-
TGTGCCAGCTCAACGGGAGGGGAACCACTATTT
CASSTGGEPLF
>TRBV19|-|14|TRBJ2-2|TRBD2
TGTGCCAGTAGTAGGGAGGGCAACACCGGGGAGCTGTTTTTT
CASSREGNTGELFF
>TRBV10-3|-|15|TRBJ1-2|-
TGTGCCATCAGTGAGTCGCAAGCTACTAACTATGGCTACACCTTC
CAISESQATNYGYTF
>TRBV5-6|-|16|TRBJ1-5|TRBD1
TGTGCCAGCAGCTTGGAGACAGGGGGCGGGAATCAGCCCCAGCATTTT
CASSLETGGGNQPQHF
>TRBV7-8|-|15|TRBJ2-2|TRBD1
TGTGCCAGCAGCTGGCGGACAGGGGCCTACGGGGAGCTGTTTTTT
CASSWRTGAYGELFF
>TRBV5-1|-|16|TRBJ2-1|-
TGCGCCAGCAGCCGAAACACAAAACAGGTGGCGAAGGAGCAGTTCTTC
CASSRNTKQVAKEQFF
>TRBV12-3/TRBV12-4|once|12|TRBJ2-3|-
TGTGCCAGCAGTTTAGATACAGATACGCAGTATTTT
CASSLDTDTQYF
>TRBV7-8|-|12|TRBJ2-1|-
TGTGCCAGCAGCTTGAGTAGGAATGAGCAGTTCTTC
CASSLSRNEQFF
>TRBV30|-|13|TRBJ1-1|-
TGTGCCTGGACTCGGGGGATGAACACTGAAGCTTTCTTT
CAWTRGMNTEAFF
>TRBV2|once|15|TRBJ2-7|-
TGTGCCAGCAGTTCACCGGGACTCCCGGACTACGAGCAGTACTTC
CASSSPGLPDYEQYF